These T cell receptor beta chains were read from a single sample in a study of Ad26.COV2.S vaccination and SARS-CoV-2 variants. The repertoire was sequenced with immunoSEQ multiplex PCR; TCRdb's copy has only in-frame clones and lacks some. The sample shows about 400,000 clones, approximately 88% of them seen only once. Specimen: peripheral blood, collected in a trial of Ad26.COV2.S vaccine versus placebo. The receptors stem from a person between 18 and 65 years old who received the Ad26.COV2.S COVID-19 vaccine or a placebo. CDR3s include the opening cysteine and the closing phenylalanine or tryptophan.

V: TRBV2
CDR3: CASSEKGAAAYSNQPQHF

V: TRBV5-1
CDR3: CASSLFQGRETQYF

V: TRBV7-8
CDR3: CASSSQGHSGGYTF

V: TRBV5-1
CDR3: CASSLRGGRTDTQYF

V: TRBV7-8
CDR3: CASKTGTSNTEAFF

V: TRBV18
CDR3: CASSPVPRGRPYEQYF

V: TRBV6-2/TRBV6-3
CDR3: CASSATASTDTQYF

V: TRBV7-9
CDR3: CASSPPDRGSGYGYTF

V: TRBV27
CDR3: CASSVDRGHYNEQFF

V: TRBV18
CDR3: CASSPRLGQVNTGELFF

V: TRBV7-2
CDR3: CASSLLRSNEQYF

V: TRBV5-6
CDR3: CASSSGQAGQPQHF

V: TRBV12-3/TRBV12-4
CDR3: CASSARQGRYTF

V: TRBV7-8
CDR3: CASSPLGGASANTGELFF

V: TRBV6-2/TRBV6-3
CDR3: CASSYPTLRGEGGYTF

V: TRBV23-1
CDR3: CASSHGSPYGYTF

V: TRBV6-5
CDR3: CASSLGVGANVLTF

V: TRBV6-4
CDR3: CASSDSTRRAVCNQPQHF

V: TRBV5-1
CDR3: CASSLDLGPYEQYF

V: TRBV6-2/TRBV6-3
CDR3: CASSPGYTGELFF

V: TRBV18
CDR3: CASSPEDRGTGELFF

V: TRBV6-5
CDR3: CASSTGTGLSEPQHF

V: TRBV29-1
CDR3: CSVEGSGQGAYEQFF

V: TRBV4-3
CDR3: CASSQDLLGRQETQYF

V: TRBV3-1/TRBV3-2
CDR3: CASSQDRRYGEKLFF

V: TRBV29-1
CDR3: CSVRQGEGQPQHF

V: TRBV4-3
CDR3: CASSHRDRGGTEAFF

V: TRBV27
CDR3: CASSPLDIAYEQYF

V: TRBV5-4
CDR3: CASSPRVTSTDTQYF

V: TRBV9
CDR3: CASNSGGEETQYF

V: TRBV9
CDR3: CASSVAPEPNTEAFF

V: TRBV2
CDR3: CASSESSRQESSYEQYF

V: TRBV7-2
CDR3: CASRVGAGEQYF

V: TRBV6-2/TRBV6-3
CDR3: CASSSPADRGALRDTQYF

V: TRBV6-5
CDR3: CASSYSGAGVYGYTF

V: TRBV10-2
CDR3: CASRFSQGDQPQHF

V: TRBV7-3
CDR3: CASSPYREGTGELFF

V: TRBV5-5
CDR3: CASSLDPSREQYF

V: TRBV30
CDR3: CAWSVPGRETQYF

V: TRBV29-1
CDR3: CSVEKGNSYEQYF

V: TRBV6-5
CDR3: CASSYSGDPNQPQHF

V: TRBV3-1/TRBV3-2
CDR3: CASSLAEGGQFF

V: TRBV11-3
CDR3: CASSLGTSGRTDTQYF

V: TRBV6-6
CDR3: CASSPTGTRSGANVLTF

V: TRBV11-2
CDR3: CASSLGPRNYEQYF

V: TRBV11-2
CDR3: CASSLEAAQGIQYF

V: TRBV5-1
CDR3: CASSTGTGIEKLFF

V: TRBV28
CDR3: CAIKGGLRGYTF

V: TRBV21-1
CDR3: CASSLPGQLLF

V: TRBV4-1
CDR3: CASSQVTGVNTEAFF

V: TRBV28
CDR3: CASTLDGGYTF

V: TRBV3-1/TRBV3-2
CDR3: CASSLAGTDYGYTF